Sequencing of this TCR beta chain was carried out in a study of T-cell reconstitution after alpha-beta-depleted transplantation in children (TCRdb year 2016). For the study in its entirety: Using TCR repertoire profiling, the study followed T-cell immune reconstitution in a quantitative way in children after TCRalphabeta/CD19-depleted allogeneic hematopoietic cell transplantation.

Overall study results and their limits: The apparently early recovery of alphabetaT-cell counts about two months after transplant reportedly depended on only several hundred rapidly expanded clones that came from non-depleted graft cells. Hyperexpanded clone frequencies declined over subsequent months; after one year, T-cell counts and TCRbeta diversity were mostly attributed to newly produced T cells. In some patients, the high TCRbeta diversity seen at day 60 was put down to recipient T cells and intrathymic progenitors that had survived conditioning.

According to the study, the label for this sample's treatment or condition signals: allogeneic hematopoietic cell transplantation with graft depleted of TCRalphabeta T cells and CD19 B cells. The children who served as transplant recipients had been given grafts of TCRalphabeta/CD19-depleted allogeneic hematopoietic cells. The library was generated by PCR. Sequencing was carried out with an Illumina HiSeq 2500. TCR library preparation used molecular barcoding, with unique molecular identifiers applied to normalize quantification of the TCRbeta repertoire. TCRdb's own reprocessing of the public reads used fastp at Q25 and MiXCR and kept productive beta chains. For every CDR3 protein sequence, its rows merge into one entry that carries the most common genes and DNA. The sample table contains about a million distinct CDR3 sequences; only one count was recorded for around 30% of them. The ten largest clones represent about 28% of the sample.

From its cysteine to its phenylalanine, the CDR3 spans 15 amino acids. Only the CDR3 DNA is retained, 45 bases long and in frame from the first base. The germline V gene encodes CDR1 SGHRS and CDR2 YFSETQ. V is shortened by 5 bases, J by 1 base, and the region joining them spans 14 bases. Regarding this clonotype: Its specific antigen is unknown. Within one base of it there is no much larger clone, and no base qualities were kept.

The rearranged chain carries TRBV5-1 and TRBJ2-3; the best D guess is TRBD1, with 5 bases matching. This sequence was found in a boy under two years old who had a stem cell transplant for SCID, so the T cells may come from the graft donor. Sequences were derived from PBMCs, mostly from graft donor cells, sampled 360 days after TCRalphabeta/CD19-depleted stem cell transplant. This receptor has the CDR3 CASSHIDRRTDTQYF. The DNA sequence reads TGCGCCAGCAGTCATATCGACAGACGCACAGATACGCAGTATTTT.